The sequence of this T cell receptor beta chain was determined in a study of post-analysis software for immune sequencing data. For the study at large: Relapsing-remitting, secondary progressive and progressive-relapsing forms of multiple sclerosis all featured among disease courses. Study-level points and caveats: Normalized Chao1 diversity in multiple sclerosis patients fell significantly below that of controls. Four to six TRBV segments (TRBV5-6, TRBV5-1 and TRBV20-1 among them) occurred more frequently in patients than in controls. Analysis by F measure revealed that same-batch samples clustered strongly together.

Tagging with unique molecular identifiers was a feature of the TCR beta cDNA libraries. From around 0.96 to 9.9 million T cells, 400,000 to 550,000 cDNA molecules were obtained. TCRdb independently ran MiXCR on the PCR reads; one entry per CDR3 protein. The data contain about 810,000 distinct CDR3 sequences, roughly half of them singletons. On this clonotype itself: As yet, its antigen is unknown.

Trimming took 3 bases from V and 6 from J; bases not matched to a gene: 4. The CDR3 runs to 13 residues. Germline V gene data show CDR1 as KGHSH and CDR2 as LQKENI. J is TRBJ2-7 and V is TRBV18, with 8 nucleotides matching TRBD1. Sequencing was carried out using blood. This sequence originates from a girl between 10 and 17 years old with multiple sclerosis. The CDR3 here is CASSPMTGAEQYF. CDR3 nucleotide sequence: TGTGCCAGCTCACCTATGACAGGGGCCGAGCAGTACTTC.